This TCR beta chain was found in a study of blood T cell repertoires in COVID-19. Across the study: PBMCs, B-cell-depleted T cells, or T cells were the source of the cDNA or gDNA that made up the material.

V shed 4 bases and J shed 1 base, with 13 bases lying between them. This CDR3 is built from 15 residues. Germline lookup yields CDR1 SGHKS and CDR2 YYEKEE (reference sequence). This table comes from immunoSEQ multiplex PCR, and its TCRdb copy is limited to in-frame clones, with some not included. The table records hundreds of thousands of clones, about 88% of them present only once. Sequencing used PBMCs or T cells enriched from blood (not recorded which). The TCR originated in a woman between 50 and 59 years old who had recovered from COVID-19. The rearrangement joins TRBV5-5 to TRBJ2-3; D perhaps matches TRBD2 (5 bases). The CDR3 loop reads CASSPDGMGTDTQYF. The CDR3 nucleotides are TGTGCCAGCAGCCCGGACGGGATGGGCACAGATACGCAGTATTTT. The entire variable domain, with the rest obtained from reference TRBV5-5 and TRBJ2-3, is as follows: DAGVTQSPTHLIKTRGQQVTLRCSPISGHKSVSWYQQVLGQGPQFIFQYYEKEERGRGNFPDRFSARQFPNYSSELNVNALLLGDSALYLCASSPDGMGTDTQYFGPGTRLTVL.